Listed below are T cell receptor beta chains from one sample, sequenced in a study of post-analysis software for immune sequencing data. TCRdb itself ran the PCR reads through MiXCR, one entry per CDR3 protein. There are about 200,000 distinct CDR3 sequences in the sample; around 30% occur only once, and less than 4% lies in the top ten. Sample: blood. All receptors come from a girl between 2 and 17 years old with multiple sclerosis. The CDR3 runs from the conserved cysteine through the conserved F or W. The D gene is left open where the match is weak. The listing skips clone size in some rows; elsewhere it reads once, few, many or a size class.

cdr3_aa: CASSLRGQLEQYF
cdr3_nt: TGTGCCAGCAGTTTAAGGGGACAACTGGAGCAGTACTTC
d_call: -
j_call: TRBJ2-5
clone_size: -
v_call: TRBV12-3/TRBV12-4

cdr3_aa: CASSLAPGPGEKLFF
cdr3_nt: TGCGCCAGCAGCTTGGCCCCGGGTCCGGGTGAAAAACTGTTTTTT
d_call: -
j_call: TRBJ1-4
clone_size: -
v_call: TRBV5-1

cdr3_aa: CSVEWDRGINEQFF
cdr3_nt: TGCAGCGTTGAATGGGACAGGGGGATCAATGAGCAGTTCTTC
d_call: TRBD1
j_call: TRBJ2-1
clone_size: -
v_call: TRBV29-1

cdr3_aa: CASSRQGAFNYEQYF
cdr3_nt: TGTGCCAGCAGCCGACAGGGGGCTTTTAACTACGAGCAGTACTTC
d_call: TRBD1
j_call: TRBJ2-7
clone_size: many
v_call: TRBV12-3/TRBV12-4

cdr3_aa: CASSELGTGELFF
cdr3_nt: TGTGCCAGCAGTGAATTGGGTACCGGGGAGCTGTTTTTT
d_call: -
j_call: TRBJ2-2
clone_size: -
v_call: TRBV2

cdr3_aa: CTSSLGSGSTDTQYF
cdr3_nt: TGCACCAGCAGCTTGGGGTCCGGAAGCACAGATACGCAGTATTTT
d_call: -
j_call: TRBJ2-3
clone_size: few
v_call: TRBV5-1

cdr3_aa: CASNQQNTEAFF
cdr3_nt: TGTGCCAGTAATCAGCAAAACACTGAAGCTTTCTTT
d_call: -
j_call: TRBJ1-1
clone_size: -
v_call: TRBV19

cdr3_aa: CASSNRGSGANVLTF
cdr3_nt: TGTGCCAGCAGCAACAGGGGTTCTGGGGCCAACGTCCTGACTTTC
d_call: TRBD1
j_call: TRBJ2-6
clone_size: -
v_call: TRBV6-1

cdr3_aa: CSASRPGEQEQFF
cdr3_nt: TGCAGTGCTAGCCGCCCGGGAGAGCAAGAGCAGTTCTTC
d_call: -
j_call: TRBJ2-1
clone_size: -
v_call: TRBV20-1

cdr3_aa: CASTIPGHPLAFF
cdr3_nt: TGTGCCAGCACCATACCGGGGCATCCTCTGGCTTTCTTT
d_call: -
j_call: TRBJ1-1
clone_size: -
v_call: TRBV27

cdr3_aa: CASSHRDRGTEAFF
cdr3_nt: TGTGCCAGCAGTCACCGGGACAGGGGCACTGAAGCTTTCTTT
d_call: TRBD1
j_call: TRBJ1-1
clone_size: many
v_call: TRBV6-5

cdr3_aa: CSAPTSSANVLTF
cdr3_nt: TGCAGTGCTCCGACCTCATCCGCCAACGTCCTGACTTTC
d_call: -
j_call: TRBJ2-6
clone_size: many
v_call: TRBV20-1

cdr3_aa: CASSLGRMGYGTDTQYF
cdr3_nt: TGTGCCAGCAGCTTAGGTCGGATGGGGTACGGCACAGATACGCAGTATTTT
d_call: -
j_call: TRBJ2-3
clone_size: many
v_call: TRBV11-2

cdr3_aa: CASKTSGRAKTDTQYF
cdr3_nt: TGTGCCAGCAAGACTAGCGGGAGGGCCAAAACAGATACGCAGTATTTT
d_call: TRBD2
j_call: TRBJ2-3
clone_size: -
v_call: TRBV6-6

cdr3_aa: CSGGGATDTQYF
cdr3_nt: TGCAGCGGCGGGGGGGCCACAGATACGCAGTATTTT
d_call: TRBD2
j_call: TRBJ2-3
clone_size: few
v_call: TRBV29-1

cdr3_aa: CASNTQGRIDTQYF
cdr3_nt: TGTGCCAGCAATACACAGGGAAGGATAGATACGCAGTATTTT
d_call: -
j_call: TRBJ2-3
clone_size: many
v_call: TRBV12-3/TRBV12-4

cdr3_aa: CASSYTFSNTEAFF
cdr3_nt: TGTGCCAGCAGTTACACGTTCTCGAACACTGAAGCTTTCTTT
d_call: -
j_call: TRBJ1-1
clone_size: -
v_call: TRBV6-6

cdr3_aa: CASTRGGTGATEAFF
cdr3_nt: TGTGCCAGCACCAGAGGAGGGACAGGGGCCACTGAAGCTTTCTTT
d_call: TRBD1
j_call: TRBJ1-1
clone_size: once
v_call: TRBV27

cdr3_aa: CASSETGQGNNEQFF
cdr3_nt: TGTGCCAGCAGTGAAACGGGACAGGGTAACAATGAGCAGTTCTTC
d_call: TRBD1
j_call: TRBJ2-1
clone_size: -
v_call: TRBV28

cdr3_aa: CASSLTGGYTF
cdr3_nt: TGTGCCAGCAGCTTAACGGGCGGCTACACCTTC
d_call: -
j_call: TRBJ1-2
clone_size: many
v_call: TRBV12-3/TRBV12-4

cdr3_aa: CSAREAGTGNAEAFF
cdr3_nt: TGCAGTGCTAGAGAGGCAGGGACAGGGAACGCTGAAGCTTTCTTT
d_call: TRBD1
j_call: TRBJ1-1
clone_size: -
v_call: TRBV20-1

cdr3_aa: CASSLDSSDRYEQYF
cdr3_nt: TGCGCCAGCAGCTTGGATTCCAGTGACCGCTACGAGCAGTACTTC
d_call: -
j_call: TRBJ2-7
clone_size: many
v_call: TRBV5-1

cdr3_aa: CASSLEGNEQFF
cdr3_nt: TGCGCCAGCAGCTTGGAGGGCAATGAGCAGTTCTTC
d_call: -
j_call: TRBJ2-1
clone_size: many
v_call: TRBV5-1

cdr3_aa: CASSPGRGDTGELFF
cdr3_nt: TGCGCCAGCAGCCCAGGGAGGGGGGACACCGGGGAGCTGTTTTTT
d_call: -
j_call: TRBJ2-2
clone_size: few
v_call: TRBV4-1

cdr3_aa: CVSRQGARNGYTF
cdr3_nt: TGCGTCAGCAGGCAGGGGGCGCGGAACGGCTACACCTTC
d_call: TRBD1
j_call: TRBJ1-2
clone_size: -
v_call: TRBV5-1

cdr3_aa: CASSEMGVNEQYF
cdr3_nt: TGTGCCAGCAGTGAAATGGGGGTCAACGAGCAGTACTTC
d_call: -
j_call: TRBJ2-7
clone_size: -
v_call: TRBV2

cdr3_aa: CASSPPTSGANVLTF
cdr3_nt: TGCGCCAGCAGCCCACCTACATCCGGGGCCAACGTCCTGACTTTC
d_call: -
j_call: TRBJ2-6
clone_size: many
v_call: TRBV5-1

cdr3_aa: CSATSSDGGLIFEQYF
cdr3_nt: TGCAGTGCTACATCCTCCGACGGGGGGCTGATTTTCGAGCAGTACTTC
d_call: -
j_call: TRBJ2-7
clone_size: many
v_call: TRBV20-1

cdr3_aa: CSARGPGGLYNEQFF
cdr3_nt: TGCAGTGCTAGGGGCCCCGGCGGCCTCTACAATGAGCAGTTCTTC
d_call: -
j_call: TRBJ2-1
clone_size: many
v_call: TRBV20-1

cdr3_aa: CATSPTASGSWYNEQFF
cdr3_nt: TGTGCCACCAGCCCTACGGCTAGCGGGAGTTGGTACAATGAGCAGTTCTTC
d_call: TRBD2
j_call: TRBJ2-1
clone_size: many
v_call: TRBV15

cdr3_aa: CASANTGTGYDYTF
cdr3_nt: TGTGCCAGCGCCAACACCGGGACAGGGTATGACTACACCTTC
d_call: TRBD1
j_call: TRBJ1-2
clone_size: -
v_call: TRBV6-6